The clone carrying this T cell receptor beta chain was counted ten times or more. The antigen is unknown. CDR1 is DFQATT and CDR2 is SNEGSKA in the germline V gene (reference sequence). There are 13 residues in the CDR3. The trim removed 1 base at V and 8 bases at J, leaving 6 bases unmatched. The entry originates in a study of CD8 T cells in ankylosing spondylitis. Findings and caveats of the study: Characteristic of ankylosing spondylitis blood, it appeared, was a TCR beta motif comprising 7 to 9 highly homologous variants.

One entry per CDR3 protein results from TCRdb running MiXCR on the 5' RACE reads. The table records 800,000 to 900,000 distinct CDR3 sequences, roughly 12% of them present only once. The receptor's source is a male donor with ankylosing spondylitis. The chain uses TRBV20-1 and TRBJ1-2, with 8 nucleotides matching TRBD1. The specimen was blood, either unsorted or a sorted T cell fraction (not recorded which). The CDR3, as DNA: TGCAGTGCTAGAGCCTCAGGGGGCGAAGGCTACACCTTC. Translation gives CSARASGGEGYTF.